What follows describes a single TCR beta chain. There is no known antigen for this receptor. Base qualities were left out, and no much larger clone turns up one base away. Trimming removed 5 bases from V and 4 bases from J; the gene matches leave 9 bases unexplained. The CDR3 runs 15 residues from the cysteine to the phenylalanine. The read is trimmed to its CDR3 DNA, 45 bases read in frame from base 1. CDR1 and CDR2, per the germline V gene (reference sequence), are MNHEY and SMNVEV. To be included, a participant needed at least one PBMC sample from before ART initiation plus at least two post-ART samples. Treatment was received in the United States of America by all participants with HIV. Before DNA extraction, cryopreserved samples of roughly 0.95-10 million PBMC were thawed and washed. At the time of the earliest PBMC sample, participants with HIV were aged between about 20 and 55 years. PBMC samples from each participant spanned 1-4 timepoints before ART initiation and 2-8 timepoints after ART initiation, with a median of 7 samples. For every participant, serial HIV viral load, CD4+ T-cell count, ART history and demographic data were obtained. Genomic DNA was extracted from unsorted PBMC with a Qiagen kit on a QIAcube, processed in batches of 12 samples.

These data are taken from a study of long-term antiretroviral therapy in people with HIV (dated by TCRdb to between 2022 and 2023). In the study overall: The earliest samples were collected roughly a decade before the 2015 WHO recommendation for immediate ART, at a time when ART was usually postponed until CD4 counts fell. No cross-contamination during QIAcube processing turned up in test extractions that ran a monoclonal T-cell line alongside about 35 polyclonal samples. Eleven of the 30 participants with HIV were female. This retrospective serial study examined whether starting ART and sustained HIV suppression were associated with changes in the composition and diversity of the TRB repertoire in peripheral blood. A total of 192 cryopreserved PBMC samples were contributed to the cohort by 30 adults with confirmed HIV infection, with samples collected serially over a mean of roughly six years (range 1-12).

Broad study findings and their caveats: The repertoire was dominated across all time points by expanded TRB clones identified before ART initiation, although this dominance was seen to fluctuate and to decrease in many PLHIV after ART. CDR3 length ranges in HIV repertoires were narrower than in controls, and network structure suggested an antigen-experienced repertoire with only a slight naive shift after ART. Because pre-ART samples had limited cell numbers, unsorted PBMC were profiled rather than sorted CD4+ and CD8+ T cells. The samples span the years 2004 to 2017, and the ART regimens used may be less effective than current regimens. Starting ART was linked to a significant rise in TRB diversity, yet even with long-term ART the diversity remained significantly lower than in transplant donor controls. Owing to limited PBMC availability, only the TCR beta chain was sequenced, without alpha chain pairing. Inferences about post-ART repertoire changes were limited because no data were available on ART adherence, viral resistance or therapy changes.

The immunoSEQ hsTCRB v3.0 assay was used at survey level resolution to sequence the TRB variable region. The targeted TRB sequencing depth was roughly 35,000-50,000 T-cell genomes per sample. An Illumina MiSeq with a v3 150-cycle kit was used to sequence the pooled TRB libraries. As for how the authors treated the data: Repertoire analysis ran in R within a reproducible Nextflow workflow covering QC, data transformation and analysis. LymphoSeq2, an R package for exploring AIRR-Seq data, was used to implement custom analyses. A few samples that yielded fewer than 5000 total TRB sequences were excluded, so that around 190 HIV repertoires were analyzed. Among the approximately 180 retained HIV repertoires, 59 were collected before ART initiation and about 130 were collected after ART initiation. Repertoires were downsampled to 5000 TRB nucleotide sequences, with summary statistics averaged over 100 downsampling iterations. Only TRB sequences with CDR3 regions of at least seven amino acids were retained for analysis. Two measures captured diversity: a Shannon entropy-derived clonality score and the Gini coefficient. In the repertoire networks, any two of the top 5000 CDR3 amino acid sequences were connected whenever the two sequences differed by an edit distance of one. GLIPH2 predicted antigen specificity groups and MHC restriction for TRB CDR3 amino acid sequences. To flag known associations with CMV, EBV, HIV or tissue antigens, CDR3 amino acid sequences were compared against VDJdb and McPAS-TCR. Pre-ART, post-ART and control groups were compared with Wilcoxon signed-rank tests and Holm-Bonferroni correction. TCRdb took this table from immuneACCESS and kept in-frame rearrangements with V and J called. Such tables lack part of the clones; where checked against another copy, unresolved V genes explain under half of the gap, and the rest is unexplained. The V and J calls and the clone size are those of that table, but D and trimming were determined from the DNA. The sample records tens of thousands of clones, roughly 80% of which are singletons. The top ten constitute just over 7% of the sample.

The V gene is TRBV27 and the J gene is TRBJ2-7; a stretch of 9 junction bases matches TRBD2. Sample: unsorted PBMCs, taken 2 years after starting antiretroviral therapy. This sequence originates from a woman aged 45-59 years with HIV. The sequenced DNA is TGTGCCAGCAGTCCGAGCGGGGGGCCCTTTTACGAGCAGTACTTC. It is translated as CASSPSGGPFYEQYF.